The clone carrying this T cell receptor beta chain appeared once. Histologic diagnosis was independently verified by two lung pathologists. The CDR3 totals 13 residues. V was pared by 0 bases and J by 5 bases, with 10 bases between. The germline gives CDR1 GTSNPN, CDR2 SVGIG (reference sequence). The data originate from a study of immune evolution from preneoplasia to lung adenocarcinoma. Sequencing was performed with immunoSEQ multiplex PCR; in TCRdb, only in-frame clones are kept and a portion is missing. Found here are roughly 8,300 clones, roughly 85% of them singletons; the top ten hold roughly 5.5%.

The sequenced material came from FFPE minimally invasive lung adenocarcinoma tissue. The J gene is TRBJ1-1, the V gene TRBV30; D unclear. The clonotype comes from a person aged 65 to 85 with lung adenocarcinoma. The CDR3 is CAWSVEVGTEAFF. In nucleotides, the CDR3 is TGTGCCTGGAGTGTAGAGGTAGGGACTGAAGCTTTCTTT.